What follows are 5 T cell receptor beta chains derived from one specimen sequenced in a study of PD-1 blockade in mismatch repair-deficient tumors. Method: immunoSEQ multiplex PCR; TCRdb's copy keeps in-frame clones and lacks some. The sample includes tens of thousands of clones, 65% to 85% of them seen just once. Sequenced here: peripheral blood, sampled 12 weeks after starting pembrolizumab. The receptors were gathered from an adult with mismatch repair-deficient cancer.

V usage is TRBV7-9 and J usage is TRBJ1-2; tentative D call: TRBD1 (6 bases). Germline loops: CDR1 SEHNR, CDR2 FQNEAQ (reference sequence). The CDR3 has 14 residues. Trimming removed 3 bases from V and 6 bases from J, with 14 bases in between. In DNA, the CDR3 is TGTGCCAGCAGCTTTTTAGCAGGGGACAATGGCTACACCTTC. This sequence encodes CASSFLAGDNGYTF.

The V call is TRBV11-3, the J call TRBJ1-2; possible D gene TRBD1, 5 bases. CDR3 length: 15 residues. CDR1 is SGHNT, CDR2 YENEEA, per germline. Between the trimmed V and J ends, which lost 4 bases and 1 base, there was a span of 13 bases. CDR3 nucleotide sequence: TGTGCCAGCAGCTGGGGATCAGGGAGTAACTATGGCTACACCTTC. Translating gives CASSWGSGSNYGYTF.

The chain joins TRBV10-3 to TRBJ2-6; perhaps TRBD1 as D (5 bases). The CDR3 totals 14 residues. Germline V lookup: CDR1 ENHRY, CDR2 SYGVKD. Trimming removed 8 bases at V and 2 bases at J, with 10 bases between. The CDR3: CAIGDSPGANVLTF. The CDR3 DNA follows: TGTGCCATCGGAGACAGTCCTGGGGCCAACGTCCTGACTTTC.

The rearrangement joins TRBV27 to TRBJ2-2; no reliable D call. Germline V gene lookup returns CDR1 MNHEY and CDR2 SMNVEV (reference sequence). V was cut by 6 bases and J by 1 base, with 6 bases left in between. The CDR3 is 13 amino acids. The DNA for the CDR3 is TGTGCCAGCAGACGAATGAACACCGGGGAGCTGTTTTTT. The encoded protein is CASRRMNTGELFF.

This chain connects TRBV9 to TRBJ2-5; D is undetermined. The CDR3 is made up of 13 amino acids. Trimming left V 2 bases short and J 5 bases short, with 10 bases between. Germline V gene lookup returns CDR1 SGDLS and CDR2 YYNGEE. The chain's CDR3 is CASSVNPAETQYF. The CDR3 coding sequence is TGTGCCAGCAGCGTGAACCCAGCGGAGACCCAGTACTTC.